Shown below are 16 T cell receptor beta chains from a single sample sequenced in a study of shared clonotypes between healthy human individuals. Assay used: immunoSEQ multiplex PCR; TCRdb lists only in-frame clones, some missing. Of some 2.1 million clones in the sample, about 94% were seen once. Naive CD8 cells lacked CD45RO, underwent positive selection for CCR7 and left out terminally differentiated effector memory CD45RA+ cells. Sample: naive CD8+ T cells sorted from blood. The receptor set was obtained from a man between 18 and 29 years old in good health.

The rearrangement joins TRBV7-9 to TRBJ2-7; D not certain. The V gene's germline CDR1 is SEHNR and CDR2 FQNEAQ (reference sequence). V was cut by 4 bases and J by 6 bases, with 10 bases left in between. This CDR3 is 12 amino acids long. CDR3 residues: CASSSPVGEQYF. Here the CDR3 DNA reads TGTGCCAGCAGCTCCCCAGTGGGCGAGCAGTACTTC.

The chain uses TRBV30 and TRBJ2-7; D may correspond to TRBD1 or TRBD2 (5 bases each). The CDR3 has 11 amino acids. V was clipped by 5 bases and J by 0 bases, with 5 bases between them. Germline V lookup: CDR1 GTSNPN, CDR2 SVGIG (reference sequence). Here the CDR3 reads CAWGTSYEQYF. CDR3 nucleotides: TGTGCCTGGGGGACCTCCTACGAGCAGTACTTC.

The chain recombines TRBV29-1 with TRBJ2-1; D possibly corresponds to TRBD2 (6 bases). Germline-derived CDR1 and CDR2 are SQVTM and ANQGSEA. V was trimmed by 1 base and J by 0 bases, leaving 7 bases between them. This CDR3 is 14 amino acids long. CDR3: CSVEGEVSYNEQFF. The CDR3 bases are TGCAGCGTTGAAGGGGAGGTCTCCTACAATGAGCAGTTCTTC.

The CDR3: CASSSDTGTQYF. In DNA, the CDR3 is TGTGCCAGCAGCTCGGACACTGGTACGCAGTATTTT. V and J are TRBV7-9 and TRBJ2-3, with D maybe TRBD1 (5 bases). The CDR3 runs 12 residues. With 4 bases removed from V and 8 bases from J, the gap between germline ends came to 10 bases. Germline CDR1 SEHNR, CDR2 FQNEAQ (reference sequence).

The chain carries TRBV7-9 and TRBJ2-5; D possibly corresponds to TRBD2 (5 bases). Germline lookup yields CDR1 SEHNR and CDR2 FQNEAQ (reference sequence). V lost 1 base to trimming and J lost 5 bases, with 11 bases between them. The CDR3 loop spans 14 amino acids. The CDR3 sequence is CASSLGSSFETQYF. The CDR3 DNA sequence: TGTGCCAGCAGCTTAGGGTCTAGCTTCGAGACCCAGTACTTC.

The V and J genes are TRBV27 and TRBJ2-7, with D maybe TRBD1 (6 bases). The V gene lost 3 bases and the J gene lost 3 bases, with 15 bases spanning the gap. CDR3 length equals 15 residues. CDR1 is MNHEY, CDR2 SMNVEV, per germline (reference sequence). CDR3 DNA sequence: TGTGCCAGCAGTTTCTTCTTAGGGGGTGTCTACGAGCAGTACTTC. Protein: CASSFFLGGVYEQYF.

The CDR3: CASSLDLTNQETQYF. The DNA of the CDR3 is TGTGCCAGCAGCTTAGACCTGACGAACCAAGAGACCCAGTACTTC. The rearrangement links TRBV13 to TRBJ2-5; D is unresolved. The CDR3 is 15 residues long. Germline loops: CDR1 PRHDT, CDR2 FYEKMQ (reference sequence). Trimming stripped 1 base from V and 0 bases from J, with 9 bases between.

The chain links TRBV11-3 to TRBJ2-3; D is undetermined. Trimming removed 4 bases from V and 4 bases from J, with 15 bases in between. The CDR3 is 15 amino acids. Germline V lookup: CDR1 SGHNT, CDR2 YENEEA. CDR3 in DNA: TGTGCCAGCAGCTATGGGTCCGGCGCAGCAGATACGCAGTATTTT. Residues: CASSYGSGAADTQYF.

The gene calls are TRBV29-1 and TRBJ2-2, with 7 bases lining up with TRBD1. With V trimmed by 7 bases and J by 2 bases, 10 bases remained unmatched. The CDR3 runs to 15 residues. Germline-derived CDR1 and CDR2 are SQVTM and ANQGSEA. The CDR3 here is CSAELRQGNTGELFF. CDR3 bases: TGCAGCGCAGAATTAAGACAGGGAAACACCGGGGAGCTGTTTTTT.

V usage is TRBV11-2 and J usage is TRBJ2-5; 7 nucleotides agree with TRBD1. The length of the CDR3 is 15 residues. In germline, CDR1 is SGHAT, CDR2 FQNNGV. V lost 5 bases to trimming and J lost 1 base; unmatched junction nucleotides: 7. CDR3 DNA: TGTGCCAGCAGCCCCGGAGCAGGGGGCCAAGAGACCCAGTACTTC. Protein: CASSPGAGGQETQYF.

The chain links TRBV30 to TRBJ1-1, with a possible D match to TRBD1 (6 bases). V was shortened by 8 bases and J by 11 bases, with 24 bases between the two germline ends. The CDR3 loop spans 13 amino acids. Looked up from germline, CDR1 is GTSNPN and CDR2 is SVGIG (reference sequence). CDR3 amino acids: CAGGGIGWQRAFF. The CDR3 DNA is TGTGCCGGAGGGGGGATCGGGTGGCAGAGGGCTTTCTTT.

On this clone itself: Other DNA sequences within the sample encode an identical CDR3. The chain is built from TRBV11-2 and TRBJ2-7; TRBD2 is a possible D gene (6 bases). Germline CDR1 is SGHAT and CDR2 is FQNNGV. V lost 4 bases to trimming and J lost 2 bases, with 12 bases between them. The CDR3 spans 14 residues. The CDR3 bases are TGTGCCAGCAGCTCCGGGACGGGAGCCTACGAGCAGTACTTC. Encoded protein: CASSSGTGAYEQYF.

This chain uses TRBV6-1 with TRBJ2-7, with D perhaps matching TRBD2 (6 bases). CDR3 length equals 18 residues. V was cut by 3 bases and J by 0 bases, with 21 bases left in between. The germline gives CDR1 MNHNS, CDR2 SASEGT. The CDR3 is CASSDYAWWREGSYEQYF. The CDR3 DNA is TGTGCCAGCAGTGATTACGCGTGGTGGCGGGAAGGCTCCTACGAGCAGTACTTC.

The V and J genes are TRBV11-2 and TRBJ2-3; 10 positions agree with TRBD1. V was clipped by 5 bases and J by 1 base; unmatched bases: 6. This CDR3 contains 16 residues. Germline values: CDR1 SGHAT, CDR2 FQNNGV. The CDR3 DNA reads as TGTGCCAGCAGCGTCTCCGGGACAGGGGGCACAGATACGCAGTATTTT. This encodes CASSVSGTGGTDTQYF.

The CDR3: CASSPGQGGNNEQYF. CDR3 sequence (DNA): TGTGCCAGCAGCCCGGGGCAGGGTGGGAACAACGAGCAGTACTTC. This rearrangement joins TRBV5-5 to TRBJ2-7; possibly TRBD1 or TRBD2 for D (5 bases each). The length of the CDR3 is 15 residues. Looked up from germline, CDR1 is SGHKS and CDR2 is YYEKEE (reference sequence). The ends were cut back, 4 bases at V and 5 bases at J, with 19 bases in the middle.

V gene TRBV7-9 combines with J gene TRBJ2-5; D is perhaps TRBD2 (6 bases). The CDR3 has 14 residues. Trimming cost V 3 bases and J 5 bases, with 13 bases left between them. CDR1 is SEHNR, CDR2 FQNEAQ, per germline (reference sequence). CDR3 residues: CASSFSWSGETQYF. In DNA form, the CDR3 reads TGTGCCAGCAGCTTTAGCTGGAGCGGGGAGACCCAGTACTTC.